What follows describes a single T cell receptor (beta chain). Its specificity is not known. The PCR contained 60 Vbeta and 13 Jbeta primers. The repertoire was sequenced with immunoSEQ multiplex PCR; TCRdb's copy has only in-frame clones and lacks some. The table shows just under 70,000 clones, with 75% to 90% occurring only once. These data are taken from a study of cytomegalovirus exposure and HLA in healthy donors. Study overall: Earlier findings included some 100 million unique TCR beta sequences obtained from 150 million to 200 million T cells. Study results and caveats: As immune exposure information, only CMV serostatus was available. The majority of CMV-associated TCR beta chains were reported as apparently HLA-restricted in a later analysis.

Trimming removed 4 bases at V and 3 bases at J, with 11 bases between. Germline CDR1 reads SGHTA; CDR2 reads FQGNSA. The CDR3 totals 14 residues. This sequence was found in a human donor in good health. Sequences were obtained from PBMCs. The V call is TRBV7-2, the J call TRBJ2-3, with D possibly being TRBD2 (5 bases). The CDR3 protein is CASSSIASTDTQYF. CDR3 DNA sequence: TGTGCCAGCAGCTCAATAGCGTCGACAGATACGCAGTATTTT.